What follows are 4 T cell receptor beta chains derived from one specimen sequenced in a study of T cells in Graves' hyperthyroidism and ophthalmopathy. Template material for amplifying TCR beta CDR3 regions consisted of RNA transcripts. The study used the HTBI primer set for a first-round RT-PCR of the TCR CDR3. TCRdb re-called the multiplex PCR reads through MiXCR, storing one row per CDR3 protein. This sample carries under 700,000 distinct CDR3 sequences, about half of them seen once, and the ten largest clones take just under 8.5%. Sequencing input: peripheral blood or thyroid tissue (not recorded which). The receptors come from a woman aged 18 to 35 with Graves' hyperthyroidism.

On this clonotype: It may be a read error: a sequence one base away is much more abundant. The chain employs TRBV29-1 and TRBJ1-1; D call uncertain. The germline V and J ends were trimmed by 6 bases and 10 bases, with 18 bases remaining between them. The CDR3 runs 12 residues. Looked up from germline, CDR1 is SQVTM and CDR2 is ANQGSEA. CDR3: CSVARHRIGAFF. The CDR3 nucleotides are TGCAGCGTCGCGAGACATAGGATTGGAGCTTTCTTT.

This clonotype was detected ten times or more. V and J are TRBV7-2 and TRBJ2-7; D not certain. Germline-derived CDR1 and CDR2 are SGHTA and FQGNSA. The V and J ends lost 1 base and 6 bases respectively, with 7 bases between them. The CDR3 contains 12 residues. The CDR3 DNA is TGTGCCAGCAGCTTAGGGGGATCCGAGCAGTACTTC. Protein: CASSLGGSEQYF.

In its sample, this clonotype was seen a few times. J is TRBJ1-3 and V is TRBV19, with a weak D call TRBD1 (5 bases). V was cut by 3 bases and J by 2 bases, with 8 bases left in between. Germline V gives CDR1 LNHDA, CDR2 SQIVND (reference sequence). The CDR3 totals 14 residues. CDR3 amino acids: CASSMGTTGNTIYF. The CDR3 DNA reads TGTGCCAGTAGTATGGGGACCACTGGAAACACCATATATTTT.

This clonotype was seen many times. This sequence joins TRBV29-1 and TRBJ1-2; no reliable D call. Germline V gene data show CDR1 as SQVTM and CDR2 as ANQGSEA. CDR3 length: 13 residues. V shed 6 bases and J shed 4 bases, with 15 bases lying between them. DNA for the CDR3: TGCAGCGTCTCACTATACGAGTCCTATGGCTACACCTTC. It specifies CSVSLYESYGYTF.